This T cell receptor beta chain was captured in a study of blood T cell repertoires in COVID-19. The CDR3 sequence is 14 residues long. Trimming removed 4 bases from V and 2 bases from J, with 12 bases in between. CDR1 and CDR2 (germline): SGDLS, YYNGEE. Generated by immunoSEQ multiplex PCR, the TCRdb table keeps only in-frame clones and is missing some. The sample has 65,000 to 85,000 clones, roughly nine tenths seen once; the top ten hold approximately 4.7%. This chain links TRBV9 with TRBJ2-5; D is possibly TRBD2 (5 bases). This TCR was sampled from a man between 45 and 60 years old with active COVID-19. The sequenced sample consisted of peripheral blood. The CDR3 DNA is TGTGCCAGCAGCCCGGTGGACTTACAAGAGACCCAGTACTTC. Translation gives CASSPVDLQETQYF.